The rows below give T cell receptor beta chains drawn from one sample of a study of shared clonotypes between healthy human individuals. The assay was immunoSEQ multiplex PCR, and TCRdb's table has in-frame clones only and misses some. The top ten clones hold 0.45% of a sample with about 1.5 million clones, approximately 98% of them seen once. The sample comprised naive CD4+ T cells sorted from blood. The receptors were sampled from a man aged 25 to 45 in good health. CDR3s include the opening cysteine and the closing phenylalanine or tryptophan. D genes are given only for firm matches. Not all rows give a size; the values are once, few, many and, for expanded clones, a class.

CDR3 DNA: TGTGCCAGCAGCGTACAGGGGGCGGTCACTGAAGCTTTCTTT; CDR3 protein: CASSVQGAVTEAFF; D gene: TRBD1; V gene: TRBV7-6; clone size: once; J gene: TRBJ1-1
CDR3 DNA: TGTGCCAGCAGTTTACTACCGGGACAGGGCTATGGAAACACCATATATTTT; CDR3 protein: CASSLLPGQGYGNTIYF; D gene: TRBD1; V gene: TRBV2; clone size: -; J gene: TRBJ1-3
CDR3 DNA: TGCGCCAGCAGTGATGGCGGGACTAGCGGAAACCAAGAGACCCAGTACTTC; CDR3 protein: CASSDGGTSGNQETQYF; D gene: TRBD2; V gene: TRBV10-1; clone size: -; J gene: TRBJ2-5
CDR3 DNA: TGTGCCAGCAGTGAAACGGTGTCAGTTCCCTACGAGCAGTACTTC; CDR3 protein: CASSETVSVPYEQYF; D gene: -; V gene: TRBV6-1; clone size: -; J gene: TRBJ2-7
CDR3 DNA: TGTGCCAGCAGCCAAGAGTCCTGGGGTTGGTACACTGAAGCTTTCTTT; CDR3 protein: CASSQESWGWYTEAFF; D gene: -; V gene: TRBV14; clone size: -; J gene: TRBJ1-1
CDR3 DNA: TGTGCCAGCAGTGAAACGAGGAGCGGGAGAGAGACCCAGTACTTC; CDR3 protein: CASSETRSGRETQYF; D gene: TRBD2; V gene: TRBV6-1; clone size: -; J gene: TRBJ2-5
CDR3 DNA: TGTGCCAGCAGCCTCGGGACAGGGACCTACGAGCAGTACTTC; CDR3 protein: CASSLGTGTYEQYF; D gene: TRBD1; V gene: TRBV7-2; clone size: -; J gene: TRBJ2-7
CDR3 DNA: TGTGCCAGCAACCGAGGACGTCCCGGGGAGCTGTTTTTT; CDR3 protein: CASNRGRPGELFF; D gene: -; V gene: TRBV2; clone size: -; J gene: TRBJ2-2
CDR3 DNA: TGTGCCAGCAGTTACTCGGGAGAGAATCAGCCCCAGCATTTT; CDR3 protein: CASSYSGENQPQHF; D gene: -; V gene: TRBV6-5; clone size: once; J gene: TRBJ1-5
CDR3 DNA: TGTGCCAGCAGAAAGGAACAGGCTAGCGGGAGGAATGAGCAGTTCTTC; CDR3 protein: CASRKEQASGRNEQFF; D gene: TRBD2; V gene: TRBV5-6; clone size: -; J gene: TRBJ2-1
CDR3 DNA: TGTGCCAGCAGCTCCCGGGACAGCGCCCACTACGAGCAGTACTTC; CDR3 protein: CASSSRDSAHYEQYF; D gene: TRBD1; V gene: TRBV7-9; clone size: -; J gene: TRBJ2-7
CDR3 DNA: TGTGCCACATCAACGTCCAATCAGCCCCAGCATTTT; CDR3 protein: CATSTSNQPQHF; D gene: -; V gene: TRBV27; clone size: -; J gene: TRBJ1-5
CDR3 DNA: TGTGCCAGCAGCGTAGATTCTGCCGGACACACTGAAGCTTTCTTT; CDR3 protein: CASSVDSAGHTEAFF; D gene: -; V gene: TRBV9; clone size: -; J gene: TRBJ1-1
CDR3 DNA: TGTGCCAGCAGTCCGCTAGCGGACCGGGAGCAGTTCTTC; CDR3 protein: CASSPLADREQFF; D gene: TRBD2; V gene: TRBV27; clone size: -; J gene: TRBJ2-1
CDR3 DNA: TGTGCCAGCAGCGAGAAAGCCCGGGGCACTGAAGCTTTCTTT; CDR3 protein: CASSEKARGTEAFF; D gene: -; V gene: TRBV7-8; clone size: -; J gene: TRBJ1-1
CDR3 DNA: TGTGCCAGCAGCCGCAAAGCGGGCGGGGCCGACGGCTACACCTTC; CDR3 protein: CASSRKAGGADGYTF; D gene: -; V gene: TRBV14; clone size: once; J gene: TRBJ1-2
CDR3 DNA: TGTGCCAGCACCTCGGGCGGGAGTCGGGATACGCAGTATTTT; CDR3 protein: CASTSGGSRDTQYF; D gene: TRBD2; V gene: TRBV5-4; clone size: -; J gene: TRBJ2-3
CDR3 DNA: TGTGCCAGTAGTATTCTGACGGGAGCCACAGATACGCAGTATTTT; CDR3 protein: CASSILTGATDTQYF; D gene: -; V gene: TRBV19; clone size: -; J gene: TRBJ2-3
CDR3 DNA: TGCGCCAGCAGCCAAGATTGGATGGGAGAGACCCAGTACTTC; CDR3 protein: CASSQDWMGETQYF; D gene: -; V gene: TRBV4-1; clone size: -; J gene: TRBJ2-5
CDR3 DNA: TGTGCCAGCAGTTTAAGCGGGTATGGCTACACCTTC; CDR3 protein: CASSLSGYGYTF; D gene: -; V gene: TRBV28; clone size: -; J gene: TRBJ1-2
CDR3 DNA: TGCGCCAGCCGCGCCAGGGTCGAAAACACCGGGGAGCTGTTTTTT; CDR3 protein: CASRARVENTGELFF; D gene: -; V gene: TRBV5-1; clone size: -; J gene: TRBJ2-2
CDR3 DNA: TGTGCCAGCAGCTTGGGACAGGGGGCACGTTCGGAAGAGACCCAGTACTTC; CDR3 protein: CASSLGQGARSEETQYF; D gene: TRBD1; V gene: TRBV5-5; clone size: -; J gene: TRBJ2-5
CDR3 DNA: TGTGCCAGCAGTTTACTGGCATATGGCTACACCTTC; CDR3 protein: CASSLLAYGYTF; D gene: -; V gene: TRBV28; clone size: -; J gene: TRBJ1-2
CDR3 DNA: TGCAGCGTTGGAAGAACGACCGCTAAAAATGAGCAGTTCTTC; CDR3 protein: CSVGRTTAKNEQFF; D gene: -; V gene: TRBV29-1; clone size: -; J gene: TRBJ2-1
CDR3 DNA: TGTGCCAGCAGCTCCCGGGGCGGGACACCTTCCTACAATGAGCAGTTCTTC; CDR3 protein: CASSSRGGTPSYNEQFF; D gene: -; V gene: TRBV9; clone size: -; J gene: TRBJ2-1
CDR3 DNA: TGTGCCAGCAGACGGGGACAGGGGAAACATTTT; CDR3 protein: CASRRGQGKHF; D gene: TRBD1; V gene: TRBV5-8; clone size: -; J gene: TRBJ1-5
CDR3 DNA: TGCGCCAGCAGCCAAGTTCTGGTACGGACAGGGCTCCACAATGAGCAGTTCTTC; CDR3 protein: CASSQVLVRTGLHNEQFF; D gene: TRBD1; V gene: TRBV4-1; clone size: -; J gene: TRBJ2-1
CDR3 DNA: TGTGCCAGCTCACTAAGGACACATCAAGAGACCCAGTACTTC; CDR3 protein: CASSLRTHQETQYF; D gene: -; V gene: TRBV18; clone size: -; J gene: TRBJ2-5
CDR3 DNA: TGTGCCAGCAGCCGAGACGTGAACACTGAAGCTTTCTTT; CDR3 protein: CASSRDVNTEAFF; D gene: -; V gene: TRBV14; clone size: -; J gene: TRBJ1-1
CDR3 DNA: TGTGCCAGCAGCAGCGGACAGGGGGTAACAGATACGCAGTATTTT; CDR3 protein: CASSSGQGVTDTQYF; D gene: TRBD1; V gene: TRBV7-9; clone size: -; J gene: TRBJ2-3
CDR3 DNA: TGTGCCAGCAGTGGGAGGAGCTCCTACGAGCAGTACTTC; CDR3 protein: CASSGRSSYEQYF; D gene: -; V gene: TRBV5-6; clone size: once; J gene: TRBJ2-7
CDR3 DNA: TGCGCCAGCAGCCCGGGACTAGCGGGAGGGCCGATCACAGATACGCAGTATTTT; CDR3 protein: CASSPGLAGGPITDTQYF; D gene: TRBD2; V gene: TRBV5-1; clone size: -; J gene: TRBJ2-3
CDR3 DNA: TGTGCCAGCAGTTCCTCTTGGGGTTTGGCAGATACGCAGTATTTT; CDR3 protein: CASSSSWGLADTQYF; D gene: -; V gene: TRBV6-5; clone size: -; J gene: TRBJ2-3
CDR3 DNA: TGTGCCAGCAGCCCATCCGCGGCGGCTAGGGTCTATGGCTACACCTTC; CDR3 protein: CASSPSAAARVYGYTF; D gene: -; V gene: TRBV28; clone size: -; J gene: TRBJ1-2
CDR3 DNA: TGTGCCAGCAGCTTGGACAGAACCTTGGCCTATGGCTACACCTTC; CDR3 protein: CASSLDRTLAYGYTF; D gene: -; V gene: TRBV5-4; clone size: -; J gene: TRBJ1-2
CDR3 DNA: TGTGCCAGCAGTTTCCGGGGGGCCGGGGAGCTGTTTTTT; CDR3 protein: CASSFRGAGELFF; D gene: TRBD2; V gene: TRBV27; clone size: once; J gene: TRBJ2-2
CDR3 DNA: TGTGCCAGCAGTTTATTTCGAAGATACACTCAGCCCCAGCATTTT; CDR3 protein: CASSLFRRYTQPQHF; D gene: -; V gene: TRBV28; clone size: -; J gene: TRBJ1-5